This passage covers 24 T cell receptor beta chains from one sample sequenced in a study of blood T cell repertoires in COVID-19. TCRdb's copy holds only in-frame clones and misses some; the assay was immunoSEQ multiplex PCR. The table records a few hundred thousand clones, roughly 85% of them present only once. Sequenced: peripheral blood. The receptor set was obtained from a human donor in a cohort sampled during active COVID-19.

The chain carries TRBV6-2 or TRBV6-3 and TRBJ2-7, with a possible D match to TRBD2 (5 bases). Looked up from germline, CDR1 is MNHEY and CDR2 is SVGEGT. The CDR3 covers 12 residues. V was clipped by 1 base and J by 7 bases, with 8 bases between them. The CDR3 region is CASSYWSGEQYF. The DNA for the CDR3 is TGTGCCAGCAGTTACTGGTCGGGGGAGCAGTACTTC.

This chain joins TRBV3-1 (or the pseudogene TRBV3-2) and TRBJ2-5, with 7 nucleotides matching TRBD2. The CDR3 runs to 17 residues. CDR1 LGHDT and CDR2 YNNKEL come from the germline V gene (reference sequence). Trimming took 0 bases from V and 4 from J; bases not matched to a gene: 11. The CDR3 DNA reads as TGTGCCAGCAGCCAAGATGCCCCAGCGGGGCTTGGAGAGACCCAGTACTTC. Translated, it gives CASSQDAPAGLGETQYF.

CDR3: CASSEGQGNTEAFF. CDR3 DNA sequence: TGTGCCAGCAGTGAGGGCCAGGGGAACACTGAAGCTTTCTTT. This chain joins TRBV6-1 and TRBJ1-1, with D perhaps matching TRBD1 (5 bases). The CDR3 length is 14 residues. The germline V and J ends were trimmed by 3 bases and 1 base, with 9 bases remaining between them. Per germline, CDR1 MNHNS and CDR2 SASEGT.

This clone is a singleton in its sample. V is TRBV5-1 and J is TRBJ2-4; no clear D gene. V shed 0 bases and J shed 15 bases, with 13 bases lying between them. This CDR3 is 12 amino acids long. The germline gives CDR1 SGHRS, CDR2 YFSETQ. This CDR3 is CASSLDGFRRYF. The CDR3 region has the DNA TGCGCCAGCAGCTTGGATGGGTTCCGGAGGTACTTC.

Only one count was recorded for this clone. The chain joins TRBV6-5 to TRBJ2-7; 9 nucleotides match TRBD1. The trim removed 5 bases at V and 5 bases at J, leaving 10 bases unmatched. Germline lookup yields CDR1 MNHEY and CDR2 SVGAGI. The CDR3 spans 15 residues. CDR3 nucleotide sequence: TGTGCCAGCAGTATCGGGACAGGGAGTGTTAACGAGCAGTACTTC. This sequence encodes CASSIGTGSVNEQYF.

This sequence joins TRBV24-1 and TRBJ1-5; no clear D gene. Deletions cut 5 bases from V and 6 bases from J, with 10 bases between. Germline V gives CDR1 KGHDR, CDR2 SFDVKD. CDR3 length equals 13 residues. The CDR3 region is CATSAGWGQPQHF. The CDR3 DNA reads TGTGCCACCAGTGCGGGGTGGGGTCAGCCCCAGCATTTT.

This clone occurred a few times. The chain has TRBV19 and TRBJ1-2; TRBD1 might be the D (5 bases). Germline CDR1 and CDR2: LNHDA and SQIVND (reference sequence). The CDR3 has 14 residues. The V gene lost 2 bases and the J gene lost 8 bases, with 15 bases spanning the gap. CDR3 sequence reads: CASSIRDGRRGYTF. In DNA, the CDR3 is TGTGCCAGTAGTATACGGGACGGGAGACGGGGCTACACCTTC.

The rearrangement links TRBV7-8 to TRBJ2-5; D gene uncertain. Germline values: CDR1 SGHVS, CDR2 FQNEAQ. CDR3 length equals 15 residues. The V end was cut by 2 bases, the J end by 2 bases, with 12 bases between. CDR3: CASSLLMAAQETQYF. CDR3 in DNA: TGTGCCAGCAGCTTATTAATGGCAGCGCAAGAGACCCAGTACTTC.

The rearrangement links TRBV27 to TRBJ2-2; D is unresolved. Germline loops: CDR1 MNHEY, CDR2 SMNVEV (reference sequence). V lost 0 bases, J lost 6 bases, and 23 bases lay in between. The CDR3 runs 19 residues. The CDR3 DNA follows: TGTGCCAGCAGTTTATCCCTTCGGATCGTAGCCCAACGGGCCGGGGAGCTGTTTTTT. It is translated as CASSLSLRIVAQRAGELFF.

The rearrangement uses TRBV18 and TRBJ2-5; 7 bases match TRBD1. Trimming took 1 base from V and 3 from J; bases not matched to a gene: 5. The CDR3 sequence is 15 residues long. In germline, CDR1 is KGHSH, CDR2 LQKENI. In nucleotides, the CDR3 is TGTGCCAGCTCACCACGGGACAGTCCTAAAGAGACCCAGTACTTC. It codes for CASSPRDSPKETQYF. The variable domain in full, with the rest retrieved from reference TRBV18 and TRBJ2-5, is NAGVMQNPRHLVRRRGQEARLRCSPMKGHSHVYWYRQLPEEGLKFMVYLQKENIIDESGMPKERFSAEFPKEGPSILRIQQVVRGDSAAYFCASSPRDSPKETQYFGPGTRLLVL.

About this clone: Other DNA sequences within the sample encode an identical CDR3. CDR3 bases: TGCAGCGTGTCAGGGGGCACTGAAGCTTTCTTT. The encoded protein is CSVSGGTEAFF. This sequence joins TRBV29-1 and TRBJ1-1; 7 nucleotides match TRBD1. The CDR3 sequence is 11 residues long. Losses at the gene ends were 6 bases for V and 4 bases for J; bases not matched to a gene: 2. The V gene's germline CDR1 is SQVTM and CDR2 ANQGSEA.

The V and J genes are TRBV2 and TRBJ1-1; D is perhaps TRBD1 (5 bases). V gave up 7 bases and J gave up 1 base, with 19 bases separating them. This CDR3 contains 16 residues. Germline lookup yields CDR1 SNHLY and CDR2 FYNNEI. This CDR3 reads CASTTQGARKNTEAFF. CDR3 in DNA: TGTGCCAGCACCACACAAGGGGCAAGGAAGAACACTGAAGCTTTCTTT.

The chain links TRBV11-2 to TRBJ1-1; 9 nucleotides align to TRBD1. The CDR3 spans 12 residues. The V and J ends lost 6 bases and 11 bases, in that order; junction bases with no gene match: 7. CDR1 is SGHAT and CDR2 is FQNNGV in the germline V gene. CDR3 amino acids: CASRGDRVFAFF. Here the CDR3 DNA reads TGTGCCAGCAGAGGGGACAGGGTATTCGCTTTCTTT.

Only one count was recorded for this clone. The chain's CDR3 is CASGTGGGEKLFF. CDR3 DNA sequence: TGTGCCAGCGGGACGGGGGGCGGCGAAAAACTGTTTTTT. V is TRBV14 and J is TRBJ1-4; D possibly corresponds to TRBD1 (6 bases). Trimming stripped 8 bases from V and 8 bases from J, with 15 bases between. From germline, CDR1 is SGHDN and CDR2 FVKESK. This CDR3 has 13 amino acids.

V and J are TRBV27 and TRBJ2-6, with D uncertain. Trimming took off 5 bases at V and 2 bases at J, with 7 bases between the two ends. The germline gives CDR1 MNHEY, CDR2 SMNVEV (reference sequence). The CDR3 totals 14 residues. The CDR3 sequence is CASSVLAGANVLTF. Here the CDR3 DNA reads TGTGCCAGCAGTGTCCTAGCTGGGGCCAACGTCCTGACTTTC.

The chain carries TRBV6-1 and TRBJ1-1, with TRBD1 identical over 7 bases. The germline CDR1 and CDR2 sequences are MNHNS and SASEGT. With V trimmed by 4 bases and J by 1 base, 9 bases remained unmatched. The CDR3 spans 16 residues. The DNA for the CDR3 is TGTGCCAGCAGTGTACAGGGGCCTGGGGGGAACACTGAAGCTTTCTTT. Translation: CASSVQGPGGNTEAFF.

This chain uses TRBV12-5 with TRBJ2-7, with TRBD1 identical over 8 bases. Germline CDR1 and CDR2: LGHNT and FRNRAP. J lost 4 bases, V lost 3 bases, and 8 bases had no gene match. The CDR3 is 15 amino acids. CDR3 in amino acids: CASGFPGQGKYEQYF. The CDR3 DNA sequence: TGTGCTAGTGGTTTCCCAGGACAGGGCAAATACGAGCAGTACTTC.

The chain joins TRBV7-3 to TRBJ2-2; 12 nucleotides align to TRBD2. From germline, CDR1 is SGHTA and CDR2 FQGTGA. With 5 bases clipped from V and 6 bases from J, the junction kept 4 bases outside the gene matches. CDR3 size: 15 residues. Written as DNA, the CDR3 is TGTGCCAGCAGCCCGACTAGCGGGGGAGCCGGGGAGCTGTTTTTT. Protein product: CASSPTSGGAGELFF.

The chain has TRBV24-1 and TRBJ2-3; TRBD2 matches at 8 bases. CDR3 length: 14 amino acids. Germline V CDR1 and CDR2: KGHDR, SFDVKD. The J segment lost 4 bases and the V segment lost 7 bases, leaving 6 bases of the junction unmatched. CDR3 bases: TGTGCCACCAGCCTTAGCGGGGAGGCAGATACGCAGTATTTT. Residues: CATSLSGEADTQYF.

The CDR3: CASSQTGSSYEQYF. The CDR3 bases are TGTGCCAGCAGCCAAACAGGGAGCTCCTACGAGCAGTACTTC. The rearrangement uses TRBV9 and TRBJ2-7; D is perhaps TRBD1 (6 bases). The CDR3 contains 14 residues. V lost 4 bases, J lost 0 bases, and 11 bases lay in between. Looked up from germline, CDR1 is SGDLS and CDR2 is YYNGEE.

The sample holds one count of this clone. The rearrangement joins TRBV4-1 to TRBJ1-5; 12 bases match TRBD1. The germline gives CDR1 MGHRA, CDR2 YSYEKL. The CDR3 has 17 residues. Germline trimming cut 0 bases from V and 5 bases from J; bases unmatched to any gene: 5. This CDR3 reads CASSQETGTGGDQPQHF. As DNA, the CDR3 is TGCGCCAGCAGCCAAGAGACCGGGACAGGGGGCGATCAGCCCCAGCATTTT.

V usage is TRBV5-4 and J usage is TRBJ1-2; no reliable D call. The germline V and J ends were trimmed by 0 bases and 5 bases, with 8 bases remaining between them. This CDR3 has 13 amino acids. Germline V CDR1 and CDR2: SGHNT, YYREEE (reference sequence). The CDR3 protein is CASSLASEYGYTF. Here the CDR3 DNA reads TGTGCCAGCAGCTTGGCGAGTGAATATGGCTACACCTTC.

This chain joins TRBV7-8 and TRBJ2-3; tentatively, D is TRBD2 (6 bases). This CDR3 has 14 amino acids. Germline V gene data show CDR1 as SGHVS and CDR2 as FQNEAQ. V lost 1 base and J lost 4, with 9 bases in between. Written as DNA, the CDR3 is TGTGCCAGCAGCTTAGGGAGGGTTCCAGATACGCAGTATTTT. Protein product: CASSLGRVPDTQYF.

The chain combines TRBV7-2 with TRBJ1-1; 8 positions agree with TRBD1. The germline gives CDR1 SGHTA, CDR2 FQGNSA. Trimming at V came to 3 bases and at J to 7 bases, leaving 4 bases not matched to a gene. This CDR3 spans 13 amino acids. CDR3 coding DNA: TGTGCCAGCAGCTTTCAGGGGGCGGGTGAAGCTTTCTTT. The encoded protein is CASSFQGAGEAFF.